This paragraph reports one T cell receptor (beta chain). This clonotype was recorded a few times. What this receptor recognizes is not known. Sequence at one end of the junction differs from germline and may be a read error. This record belongs to a study of tumor and adjacent non-tumor tissue in lung cancer (dated by TCRdb to the late 2010s). With regard to the full study: The cohort included some twelve adenocarcinoma, a couple of squamous cell carcinoma and 1 small cell lung cancer patients. The approximately 15 patients were aged about 31 to 76 years, included 10 men and 5 women, and had TNM stage I to III disease. Sequencing generated a total of 125,075,908 productive TCRbeta reads, averaging roughly 4.3 million reads per sample. The study compared bulk TCRbeta repertoires between lung tumor tissue and matched distant non-tumor lung tissue from 15 lung cancer patients. Fewer than 35 paired specimens, one tumor and one normal lung sample per patient, were profiled by TCRbeta CDR3 sequencing. Results the study describes overall, beyond this receptor: Neither the sequencing platform nor unique molecular identifiers are named or mentioned anywhere in the methods. In normal lung, the top 100 clones accounted for a significantly larger cumulative share of the repertoire than in tumor tissue. TCR diversity was significantly higher in younger patients, and higher tumor TCR diversity was associated with shorter overall and disease-free survival. The cohort had only 15 or so patients, and the authors noted that larger samples and more detailed clinical data are needed. TCR diversity (inverse Simpson) was significantly higher in tumor than in normal lung tissue (431.37 vs 166.20, P = 0.0075, Mann-Whitney U test). Peripheral blood was not sequenced, so blood TCRbeta repertoires in these lung cancer patients were not examined.

Receptors were amplified or captured by multiplex PCR. Sequencing instrument: Illumina HiSeq 2500. TCRbeta libraries were built by three rounds of nested PCR using primers (Table S4), following protocols modified from ARM-PCR. Before sequencing, PCR products of 200-500 bp were cut from the gel and purified using the QIAquick gel extraction kit. The original methods were these. Trimmomatic was used to clean the reads, FLASH was used to merge the reads into complete CDR3 sequences, and MiTCR was used to assign the reads to V(D)J germline segments. Clonal diversity was calculated as the inverse Simpson's index using VDJtools. In-frame sequences lacking a premature stop codon were counted as productive reads. TCRdb reanalyzed the raw reads on its own, using fastp at Q25 for trimming and MiXCR for clone calling, and kept in-frame beta chains. Every distinct CDR3 protein forms one entry, paired with its most common genes and DNA. The V and J calls reflect TCRdb's pipeline rather than the authors' work. The sample has approximately 75,000 distinct CDR3 sequences on record, around 74% of them singletons. The ten largest make up about 12% of the sample.

RNA was isolated from bulk, unsorted tissue, and RNA quality was assessed with a NanoDrop ND-1000 and an Agilent 2100. All donors had newly diagnosed lung cancer, had not received prior chemotherapy, and were admitted for thoracic surgery in China between August and November 2014. Patients who had received previous radiotherapy or chemotherapy, or who had another concurrent cancer, were excluded from the study. Surgical tissue pieces of 1-2 cm3 were preserved in RNAlater solution and were kept at -80 degrees C until use. Inclusive of the bounding cysteine and phenylalanine, the CDR3 is 14 residues long. Only the CDR3 DNA is retained, 42 bases long and in frame from the first base. CDR1 SGHAT and CDR2 FQNNGV were looked up in the germline V gene.

The receptor was derived from a woman aged 50 to 60 with non-small cell lung cancer. This receptor chain uses TRBV11-2 and TRBJ2-6; TRBD1 is a possible D gene, resting on 5 matching bases. The sample was lung tumor tissue. The DNA sequence is given as TGTGCCAGCAGTCCTACCTCTGGGGCCAACGTCATGACTTTC. It translates to CASSPTSGANVMTF.